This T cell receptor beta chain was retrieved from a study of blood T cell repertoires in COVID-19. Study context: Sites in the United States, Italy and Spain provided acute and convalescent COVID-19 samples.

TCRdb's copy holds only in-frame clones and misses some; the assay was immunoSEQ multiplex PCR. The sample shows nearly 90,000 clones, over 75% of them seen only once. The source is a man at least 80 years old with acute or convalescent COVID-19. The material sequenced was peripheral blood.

CDR3 sequence (DNA): TGTGCCATCAGCCGGGACAGGGAAAACGAGCAGTACTTC. Its translation is CAISRDRENEQYF. The chain is built from TRBV10-3 and TRBJ2-7; 9 bases are shared with TRBD1. CDR1 is ENHRY and CDR2 is SYGVKD in the germline V gene. CDR3 length: 13 residues. The trim removed 6 bases at V and 5 bases at J, leaving 5 bases unmatched.